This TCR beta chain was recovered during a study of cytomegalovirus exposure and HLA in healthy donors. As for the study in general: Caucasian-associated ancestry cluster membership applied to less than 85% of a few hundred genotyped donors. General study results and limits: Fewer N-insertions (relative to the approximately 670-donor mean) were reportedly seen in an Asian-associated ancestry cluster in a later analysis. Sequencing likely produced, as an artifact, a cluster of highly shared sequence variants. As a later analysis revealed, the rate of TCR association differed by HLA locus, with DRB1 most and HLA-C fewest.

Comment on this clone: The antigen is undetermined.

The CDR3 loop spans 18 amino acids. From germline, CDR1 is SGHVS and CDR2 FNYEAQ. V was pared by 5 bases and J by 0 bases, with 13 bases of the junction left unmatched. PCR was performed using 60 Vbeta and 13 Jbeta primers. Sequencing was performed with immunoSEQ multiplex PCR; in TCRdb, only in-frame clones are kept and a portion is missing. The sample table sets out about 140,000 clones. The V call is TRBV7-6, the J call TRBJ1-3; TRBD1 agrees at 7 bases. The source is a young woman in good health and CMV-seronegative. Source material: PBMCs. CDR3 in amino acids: CASSLGGGPPVSGNTIYF. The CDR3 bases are TGTGCCAGCAGCCTTGGAGGGGGCCCGCCCGTCTCTGGAAACACCATATATTTT.